This passage covers 25 T cell receptor beta chains from one sample sequenced in a study of cytomegalovirus exposure and HLA in healthy donors. The PCR used 60 Vbeta and 13 Jbeta primers. Clones were sequenced by immunoSEQ multiplex PCR, and TCRdb holds only the in-frame ones, with some missing. The profile covers approximately 85,000 clones, with 70% to 80% appearing a single time and around 23% taken by the ten largest. Material for sequencing was PBMCs. The receptors here all came from a woman aged 45-59 years in good health and CMV-seropositive.

This rearrangement joins TRBV10-3 to TRBJ2-1; 7 bases are shared with TRBD1. Germline CDR1 ENHRY, CDR2 SYGVKD. The CDR3 runs 15 residues. V was pared by 6 bases and J by 4 bases, with 9 bases of the junction left unmatched. This CDR3 is CAIRPGTALYNEQFF. Here the CDR3 DNA reads TGTGCCATCAGGCCCGGGACAGCCCTTTACAATGAGCAGTTCTTC.

The chain combines TRBV30 with TRBJ1-3; D remains unclear. The CDR3 has 13 amino acids. Germline V CDR1 and CDR2: GTSNPN, SVGIG (reference sequence). V was clipped by 0 bases and J by 2 bases, with 5 bases between them. The CDR3, as DNA: TGTGCCTGGAGTGTTCTCGCTGGAAACACCATATATTTT. It translates to CAWSVLAGNTIYF.

This clone appeared a single time. The chain is built from TRBV21-1 and TRBJ1-2; TRBD1, the table's D call, was not compared with the DNA. TRBV21-1 is listed as a pseudogene. The CDR3 is 17 residues long. The DNA of the CDR3 is TGTGCCAGCAGCCACCGGGACAGAATTTTAGATAACTATGGCTACACCTTC. Translation: CASSHRDRILDNYGYTF.

The chain joins TRBV11-2 to TRBJ1-2; the D gene is possibly TRBD1 (5 bases). V dropped 1 base and J dropped 4 bases, with 7 bases sitting between them. The V gene's germline CDR1 is SGHAT and CDR2 FQNNGV. The CDR3 spans 13 residues. CDR3 in amino acids: CASSLGGAYGYTF. CDR3 nucleotides: TGTGCCAGCAGCTTAGGGGGCGCCTATGGCTACACCTTC.

The rearrangement links TRBV19 to TRBJ1-4; 7 bases are shared with TRBD1. V was pared by 5 bases and J by 5 bases, with 8 bases of the junction left unmatched. The CDR3 runs to 15 residues. The V gene's germline CDR1 is LNHDA and CDR2 SQIVND (reference sequence). The CDR3 DNA reads TGTGCCAGTAGTTCCCAGACAGGGACGAATGAAAAACTGTTTTTT. It codes for CASSSQTGTNEKLFF.

This chain connects TRBV6-1 to TRBJ2-1; the D gene is possibly TRBD2 (6 bases). The CDR3 spans 14 residues. Deletions cut 7 bases from V and 5 bases from J, with 15 bases between. CDR1 MNHNS and CDR2 SASEGT come from the germline V gene. Written as DNA, the CDR3 is TGTGCCAGCATAGGGACTCGGCAAGACAATGAGCAGTTCTTC. It is translated as CASIGTRQDNEQFF.

This clone turned up a few times. This rearrangement joins TRBV7-8 to TRBJ2-7; 7 nucleotides align to TRBD1. With V trimmed by 2 bases and J by 0 bases, 10 bases remained unmatched. Germline CDR1 SGHVS, CDR2 FQNEAQ. The CDR3 extends over 17 amino acids. The CDR3 region is CASSLRVGGSTSYEQYV. Written as DNA, the CDR3 is TGTGCCAGCAGCTTAAGGGTAGGGGGCTCCACCTCCTACGAGCAGTACGTC.

This rearrangement joins TRBV11-2 to TRBJ2-7, with D perhaps assigned TRBD1 or TRBD2 (5 bases each). Looked up from germline, CDR1 is SGHAT and CDR2 is FQNNGV. The CDR3 loop spans 12 amino acids. V was pared by 4 bases and J by 6 bases, with 10 bases between. The CDR3 reads CASSSGGGEQYV. CDR3 nucleotides: TGTGCCAGCAGCTCCGGTGGGGGCGAGCAGTACGTC.

The chain couples TRBV11-2 to TRBJ2-4; 7 positions match TRBD1. Looked up from germline, CDR1 is SGHAT and CDR2 is FQNNGV. CDR3 length: 15 amino acids. The ends lost 0 bases at V and 4 bases at J; junction bases unmatched: 3. CDR3 coding DNA: TGTGCCAGCAGCTTAGATCGGGACAGTAAAAACATTCAGTACTTC. Residues: CASSLDRDSKNIQYF.

This clone was recorded once. The chain recombines TRBV4-1 with TRBJ1-4, with TRBD1 as a possible D gene (5 bases). Trimming removed 2 bases at V and 10 bases at J, with 26 bases between. Germline assignment: CDR1 MGHRA and CDR2 YSYEKL. The CDR3 has 18 amino acids. The CDR3: CASSQSSYGDSGVGKLFF. CDR3 nucleotides: TGCGCCAGCAGCCAATCCTCGTACGGGGACTCTGGGGTGGGAAAACTGTTTTTT.

V and J are TRBV6-1 and TRBJ2-4, with D tentatively TRBD1 (6 bases). The ends were cut back, 2 bases at V and 5 bases at J, with 16 bases in the middle. This CDR3 has 16 amino acids. Germline V lookup: CDR1 MNHNS, CDR2 SASEGT. The CDR3 sequence: CASSELGWTDQNIQYF. Here the CDR3 DNA reads TGTGCCAGCAGTGAACTAGGGTGGACAGACCAAAACATTCAGTACTTC.

V and J are TRBV6-1 and TRBJ1-3, with D perhaps TRBD1 (6 bases). Between the trimmed V and J ends, which lost 1 base and 8 bases, there was a span of 15 bases. Germline V gene data show CDR1 as MNHNS and CDR2 as SASEGT. The CDR3 sequence is 15 residues long. CDR3 sequence: CASSEEVGGQDTIYF. CDR3 in DNA: TGTGCCAGCAGTGAAGAGGTGGGGGGGCAAGACACCATATATTTT.

The chain's CDR3 is CASSPQAWQPQHF. The CDR3 DNA reads as TGTGCCAGCAGCCCACAGGCTTGGCAGCCCCAGCATTTT. The chain uses TRBV7-2 and TRBJ1-5, with D possibly TRBD1 on 5 matching bases. Trimming pared 5 bases from V and 7 bases from J, leaving 12 bases between. The CDR3 covers 13 residues. Germline V gene lookup returns CDR1 SGHTA and CDR2 FQGNSA.

The chain links TRBV7-3 to TRBJ2-3; no clear D. Between the trimmed V and J ends, which lost 1 base and 1 base, there was a span of 6 bases. The CDR3 loop spans 14 amino acids. The germline gives CDR1 SGHTA, CDR2 FQGTGA. The CDR3 region has the DNA TGTGCCAGCAGCTTAAATCAGGGCACAGATACGCAGTATTTT. Its protein product is CASSLNQGTDTQYF.

This clone was observed a single time. J is TRBJ1-1 and V is TRBV7-2; D may be TRBD1 (6 bases). V was clipped by 5 bases and J by 5 bases, with 15 bases between them. Germline assignment: CDR1 SGHTA and CDR2 FQGNSA. The CDR3 spans 14 residues. CDR3 in amino acids: CASSARRGRTEAFF. The DNA of the CDR3 is TGTGCCAGCAGCGCGCGCAGGGGTCGGACTGAAGCTTTCTTT.

The J gene is TRBJ2-1, the V gene TRBV19, with a weak D call TRBD2 (5 bases). Germline values: CDR1 LNHDA, CDR2 SQIVND (reference sequence). This CDR3 has 13 amino acids. V was cut by 4 bases and J by 3 bases, with 7 bases left in between. CDR3 in amino acids: CASSSGFYNEQFF. The DNA for the CDR3 is TGTGCCAGTAGTAGCGGGTTCTACAATGAGCAGTTCTTC.

The genes are TRBV7-3 and TRBJ2-1; D not certain. CDR1 and CDR2 from the germline V gene are SGHTA and FQGTGA. V was trimmed by 0 bases and J by 5 bases, leaving 8 bases between them. The CDR3 covers 14 residues. CDR3 coding DNA: TGTGCCAGCAGCTTAACACGGAGCCACAATGAGCAGTTCTTC. Its protein is CASSLTRSHNEQFF.

The chain combines TRBV10-3 with TRBJ1-5, with 8 bases matching TRBD1. Germline CDR1 reads ENHRY; CDR2 reads SYGVKD. V lost 6 bases and J lost 7; bases outside the gene matches: 14. The CDR3 runs to 16 residues. CDR3 sequence reads: CAISNQIDRGDQPQHF. DNA for the CDR3: TGTGCCATCAGCAATCAAATTGACAGGGGAGACCAGCCCCAGCATTTT.

The chain is built from TRBV21-1 and TRBJ2-1; the table's D call, TRBD2, has no DNA check behind it. TRBV21-1 corresponds to a pseudogene. CDR3 size: 13 residues. CDR3 residues: CASRERQRGEQFF. Here the CDR3 DNA reads TGTGCCAGCAGGGAGCGGCAAAGAGGTGAGCAGTTCTTC.

The rearrangement uses TRBV25-1 and TRBJ2-6; 8 bases match TRBD1. There are 18 residues in the CDR3. J gave up 0 bases and V 4 bases, and 8 bases lay outside the gene matches. Germline V gene sequence: CDR1 MGHDK, CDR2 SYGVNS. CDR3 amino acids: CASSVAGTGLSGANVLTF. The CDR3 nucleotides read TGTGCCAGCAGTGTTGCCGGGACAGGCCTCTCTGGGGCCAACGTCCTGACTTTC.

V is TRBV14 and J is TRBJ2-3; D not resolved. The CDR3 has 13 amino acids. The germline CDR1 and CDR2 sequences are SGHDN and FVKESK. V was cut by 1 base and J by 9 bases, with 11 bases left in between. This CDR3 reads CASSQVGWATQYF. CDR3 bases: TGTGCCAGCAGCCAAGTTGGGTGGGCGACGCAGTATTTT. The full variable domain, in which reference TRBV14 and TRBJ2-3 provide the parts outside the CDR3, is EAGVTQFPSHSVIEKGQTVTLRCDPISGHDNLYWYRRVMGKEIKFLLHFVKESKQDESGMPNNRFLAERTGGTYSTLKVQPAELEDSGVYFCASSQVGWATQYFGPGTRLTVL.

This rearrangement joins TRBV7-9 to TRBJ1-1; D gene ambiguous. There are 14 residues in the CDR3. The V gene lost 4 bases and the J gene lost 5 bases, with 14 bases spanning the gap. Germline CDR1 SEHNR, CDR2 FQNEAQ (reference sequence). The CDR3 protein is CASSSQATGTEAFF. The CDR3, as DNA: TGTGCCAGCAGCTCTCAGGCCACGGGGACTGAAGCTTTCTTT.

The chain joins TRBV29-1 to TRBJ1-3; D might be TRBD1 (5 bases). This CDR3 is 13 amino acids long. The germline CDR1 and CDR2 sequences are SQVTM and ANQGSEA. Trimming shortened V by 7 bases and J by 2 bases, and 12 bases separated the two germline ends. CDR3 nucleotides: TGCAGCGGCAGGGTCGTTCCTGGAAACACCATATATTTT. Its translation is CSGRVVPGNTIYF.

Points on this clone: The junction departs from the called germline gene at one end, perhaps through a read error. The V call is TRBV30, the J call TRBJ2-2, with TRBD2 matching over 13 bases. Per germline, CDR1 GTSNPN and CDR2 SVGIG (reference sequence). The length of the CDR3 is 15 residues. The CDR3 nucleotides read TGTGCCTGGAGCCTCGGGACTAGCGGGGTCGGGGGGCTGTTTTTT. This sequence encodes CAWSLGTSGVGGLFF.

V usage is TRBV5-1 and J usage is TRBJ2-5; 8 nucleotides match TRBD1. Germline trimming cut 1 base from V and 3 bases from J; bases unmatched to any gene: 11. This CDR3 has 17 amino acids. CDR1 is SGHRS, CDR2 YFSETQ, per germline. The CDR3 DNA sequence: TGCGCCAGCAGCTTGAGGACAGGGATGTCCGCAAAAGAGACCCAGTACTTC. It specifies CASSLRTGMSAKETQYF.